A selection of T cell receptor beta chains follows, all from one sample in a study of cytomegalovirus exposure and HLA in healthy donors. Sequencing was performed with immunoSEQ multiplex PCR; in TCRdb, only in-frame clones are kept and a portion is missing. The sample has 85,000 to 100,000 clones, 79% seen once. The specimen was PBMCs. These receptors were collected from a male donor in good health and CMV-seropositive. Both conserved end residues are part of each CDR3.

>TRBV28|TRBJ1-4|16
CASSLGDRATNEKLFF
>TRBV5-6|TRBJ1-6|16
CASSLEMARDHSPLHF
>TRBV7-2|TRBJ2-2|17
CASSPRRGSGTTGELFF
>TRBV6-5|TRBJ1-5|14
CASRRGGGNQPQHF
>TRBV15|TRBJ2-7|11
CATSTRYEQYF
>TRBV18|TRBJ1-2|15
CASSPQGQHNYGYTF
>TRBV6-1|TRBJ1-2|13
CASSAQGNYGYTF
>TRBV5-1|TRBJ1-2|17
CASSLAWGRMTSYGYTF
>TRBV5-1|TRBJ2-5|14
CASSPKGGQETQYF
>TRBV19|TRBJ2-6|18
CASSIGQGAGRGANVLTF
>TRBV18|TRBJ2-7|13
CASSRRGLGEQYF
>TRBV13|TRBJ1-2|15
CASSFSLEGFYGYTF
>TRBV6-5|TRBJ2-7|15
CASSYFPTGSYEQYF
>TRBV10-3|TRBJ1-2|14
CAISGQTGGYGYTF
>TRBV4-1|TRBJ1-1|15
CASSLPWVAGTEAFF
>TRBV14|TRBJ1-4|13
CASSRQGSRKVLF
>TRBV4-1|TRBJ2-4|15
CASSQDGQGRNIQYF
>TRBV9|TRBJ1-4|14
CASSVSPTNEKLFF
>TRBV9|TRBJ1-3|16
CASSTGFPRSGNTIYF
>TRBV19|TRBJ2-6|17
CASSIDQGTSGANVLTF
>TRBV10-3|TRBJ1-2|16
CAISGGLRQGNYGYTF
>TRBV29-1|TRBJ1-1|14
CSADGQVGYPEAFF
>TRBV4-3|TRBJ2-7|18
CASSQDRGGVGSSYEQYF
>TRBV4-2|TRBJ2-3|17
CASSQGRGKGAGDTQYF
>TRBV6-5|TRBJ2-1|14
CASTSDRGDNEQFF
>TRBV4-1|TRBJ2-6|16
CASSQSGVRRANVLTF
>TRBV4-2|TRBJ1-2|15
CASSRQQGANYGYTF
>TRBV6-1|TRBJ1-1|13
CASRRGVETEAFF
>TRBV5-6|TRBJ1-2|15
CASSPLGRGVDGYTF
>TRBV9|TRBJ2-3|16
CASSPIEIIETDTQYF
>TRBV5-4|TRBJ2-7|13
CASSLDRGYEQYF
>TRBV11-1|TRBJ2-5|13
CASSRDRGETQYF
>TRBV5-6|TRBJ1-2|14
CASSRRTGVMGYTF
>TRBV2|TRBJ2-2|14
CASIQTANTGELFF
>TRBV11-2|TRBJ2-5|17
CASTAPGASGGHGTQYF
>TRBV2|TRBJ1-2|11
CASSDRAGYTF
>TRBV5-6|TRBJ1-2|15
CASSYAPGQAFGYTF
>TRBV10-2|TRBJ1-1|12
CASGDRVAEAFF
>TRBV27|TRBJ2-3|13
CASSLSRADTQYF
>TRBV7-6|TRBJ2-3|16
CASSRGVAGRTDTQYF
>TRBV5-4|TRBJ1-1|12
CASSGGQGEAFF
>TRBV30|TRBJ1-5|16
CAWSVPGHNSNQPQHF
>TRBV7-3|TRBJ1-4|16
CASSRDRGPTNEKLFF
>TRBV30|TRBJ2-3|12
CAWGTGTDTQYF
>TRBV4-3|TRBJ1-2|13
CASSPGLGGWYTF
>TRBV5-1|TRBJ1-1|13
CASSPAGQGEAFF